The sequence of this T cell receptor beta chain was determined in a study of T cell repertoires in cytomegalovirus infection. As for the study in general: In public TCR beta signatures, there were indications of both CMV infection and matching HLA type.

Whole-study findings and limits: Ex vivo responses were dominated by HLA-C-restricted CMV-specific TCR beta clonotypes. Public TCR beta family frequency separated CMV-and-HLA carriers, including in an independent cohort.

TCRdb called the reads again in MiXCR, with one record for every CDR3 protein. The sample contains around 210,000 distinct CDR3 sequences, 6.5% of which appear only once. This clonotype turned up a few times. The target antigen is unknown. The specimen sequenced was PBMCs. The clonotype was recovered from a human donor in good health (CMV status not recorded). Some clones in this sample may be carry-over from other donors' samples.

The CDR3 is CSAIYFSGGAYEQYF. Written as DNA, the CDR3 is TGCAGTGCCATTTACTTTAGCGGGGGGGCCTACGAGCAGTACTTC. This sequence joins TRBV20-1 and TRBJ2-7; 11 bases match TRBD2. The germline gives CDR1 DFQATT, CDR2 SNEGSKA (reference sequence). J lost 2 bases, V lost 6 bases, and 9 bases had no gene match. The CDR3 sequence is 15 residues long.